This T cell receptor beta chain was found in a study of CD4+ T cells in melanoma. V was cut by 0 bases and J by 4 bases, with 9 bases left in between. From germline, CDR1 is SGHAT and CDR2 FQNNGV. This CDR3 is 14 amino acids long. Of note for this clone: What it recognizes is unknown.

Study-wide findings and caveats: CD8+ T cell, macrophage and B cell function reportedly correlated with neoantigen-specific CD4+ T cells. Diverse differentiation states were reported for melanoma neoantigen-specific CD4+ T cells.

Sequencing used immunoSEQ multiplex PCR; TCRdb keeps in-frame clones, though not all of them. The sample carries roughly 110,000 clones, 92% recorded once. The chain recombines TRBV11-2 with TRBJ1-1, with D uncertain. The material sequenced was peripheral blood. The TCR comes from a human donor with melanoma. This chain's CDR3 is CASSLEAGVTEAFF. The CDR3 DNA sequence: TGTGCCAGCAGCTTAGAGGCCGGGGTCACTGAAGCTTTCTTT.